The 5 T cell receptor beta chains below all came from one sample that was sequenced in a study of technical replicates of blood from several donors. The protocol was immunoSEQ multiplex PCR, while the TCRdb copy is restricted to in-frame clones and leaves out a portion. The data contain 74,000 or so clones, around 96% of them singletons. The sequencing input was T cells isolated from PBMCs. These receptors came from a human donor in good health.

This chain joins TRBV5-1 and TRBJ1-1; 8 nucleotides line up with TRBD1. Germline trimming cut 5 bases from V and 1 base from J; bases unmatched to any gene: 10. This CDR3 is 16 amino acids long. The germline CDR1 and CDR2 sequences are SGHRS and YFSETQ. The CDR3 DNA is TGCGCCAGCAGTCTAGGTAGGACAGGGCCGAACACTGAAGCTTTCTTT. It yields the protein CASSLGRTGPNTEAFF.

This chain connects TRBV27 to TRBJ2-7; 10 nucleotides agree with TRBD2. Germline lookup yields CDR1 MNHEY and CDR2 SMNVEV (reference sequence). This CDR3 is 14 amino acids long. After removal of 4 bases from V and 2 bases from J, the junction contained 2 bases not matched to a gene. CDR3 coding DNA: TGTGCCAGCAGTTGGACTAGCGGACCCTACGAGCAGTACTTC. It is translated as CASSWTSGPYEQYF.

The chain recombines TRBV6-1 with TRBJ1-5; D perhaps matches TRBD1 (5 bases). Trimming cost V 7 bases and J 6 bases, with 13 bases left between them. There are 13 residues in the CDR3. Germline CDR1 and CDR2: MNHNS and SASEGT. The CDR3 loop is CASKLTEFQPQHF. The CDR3 DNA is TGTGCCAGCAAGTTGACAGAATTTCAGCCCCAGCATTTT.

The chain carries TRBV14 and TRBJ1-2; 10 nucleotides line up with TRBD1. This CDR3 is built from 16 residues. The V gene end was trimmed by 3 bases and the J gene end by 2 bases; junction bases not matched to a gene: 6. Germline CDR1 reads SGHDN; CDR2 reads FVKESK. CDR3 DNA sequence: TGTGCCAGCAGCCACAAATTGGGACAGGGGAACTATGGCTACACCTTC. Protein: CASSHKLGQGNYGYTF.

The chain couples TRBV5-1 to TRBJ1-2, with 8 bases identical to TRBD1. The CDR3 is made up of 14 amino acids. CDR1 and CDR2 (germline): SGHRS, YFSETQ. Germline trimming cut 3 bases from V and 7 bases from J; bases unmatched to any gene: 8. CDR3 bases: TGCGCCAGCAGCTCCGACAGGGGACAAGGTGGCTACACCTTC. Its protein product is CASSSDRGQGGYTF.